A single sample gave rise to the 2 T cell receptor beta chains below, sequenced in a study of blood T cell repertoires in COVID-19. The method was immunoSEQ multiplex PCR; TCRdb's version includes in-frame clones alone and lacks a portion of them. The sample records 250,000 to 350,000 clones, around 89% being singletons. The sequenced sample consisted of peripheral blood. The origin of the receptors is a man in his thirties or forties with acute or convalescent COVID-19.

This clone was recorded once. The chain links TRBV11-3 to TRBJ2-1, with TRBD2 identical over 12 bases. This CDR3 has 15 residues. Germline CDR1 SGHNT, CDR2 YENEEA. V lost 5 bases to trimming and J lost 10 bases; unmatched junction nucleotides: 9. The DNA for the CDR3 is TGTGCCAGCAGCACTAAGACTAGCGGGAGCCGGGAGCAGTTCTTC. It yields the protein CASSTKTSGSREQFF. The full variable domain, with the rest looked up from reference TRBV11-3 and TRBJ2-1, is EAGVVQSPRYKIIEKKQPVAFWCNPISGHNTLYWYLQNLGQGPELLIRYENEEAVDDSQLPKDRFSAERLKGVDSTLKIQPAELGDSAVYLCASSTKTSGSREQFFGPGTRLTVL.

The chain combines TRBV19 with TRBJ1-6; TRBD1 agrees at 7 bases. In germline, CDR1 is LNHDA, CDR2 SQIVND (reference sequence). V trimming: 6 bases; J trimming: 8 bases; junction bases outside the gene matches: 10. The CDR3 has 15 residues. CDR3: CASRLNDREDSPLHF. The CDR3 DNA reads TGTGCCAGTAGATTGAATGACAGGGAGGATTCACCCCTCCACTTT.